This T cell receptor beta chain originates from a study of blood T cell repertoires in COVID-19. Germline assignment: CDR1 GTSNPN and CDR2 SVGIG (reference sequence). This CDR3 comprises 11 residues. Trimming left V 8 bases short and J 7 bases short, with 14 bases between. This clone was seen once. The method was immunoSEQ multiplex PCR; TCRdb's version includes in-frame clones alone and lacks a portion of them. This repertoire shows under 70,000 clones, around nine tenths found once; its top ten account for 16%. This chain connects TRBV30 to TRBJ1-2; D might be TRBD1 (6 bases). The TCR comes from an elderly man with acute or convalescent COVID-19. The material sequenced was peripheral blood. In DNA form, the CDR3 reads TGTGCCCGGACGGCGGGGGCTGGCTACACCTTC. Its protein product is CARTAGAGYTF.